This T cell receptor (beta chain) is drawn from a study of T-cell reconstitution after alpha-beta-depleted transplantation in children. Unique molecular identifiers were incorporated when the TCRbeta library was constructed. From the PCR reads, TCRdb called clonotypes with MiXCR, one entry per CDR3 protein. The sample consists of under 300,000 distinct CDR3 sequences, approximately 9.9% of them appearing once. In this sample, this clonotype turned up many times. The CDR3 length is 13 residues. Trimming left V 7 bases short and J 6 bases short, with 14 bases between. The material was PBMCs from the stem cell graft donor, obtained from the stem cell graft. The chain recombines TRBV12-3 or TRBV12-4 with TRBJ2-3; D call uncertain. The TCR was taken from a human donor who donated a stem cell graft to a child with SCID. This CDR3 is CASKIAMVDTQYF. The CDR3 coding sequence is TGTGCCAGCAAGATAGCAATGGTCGATACGCAGTATTTT.